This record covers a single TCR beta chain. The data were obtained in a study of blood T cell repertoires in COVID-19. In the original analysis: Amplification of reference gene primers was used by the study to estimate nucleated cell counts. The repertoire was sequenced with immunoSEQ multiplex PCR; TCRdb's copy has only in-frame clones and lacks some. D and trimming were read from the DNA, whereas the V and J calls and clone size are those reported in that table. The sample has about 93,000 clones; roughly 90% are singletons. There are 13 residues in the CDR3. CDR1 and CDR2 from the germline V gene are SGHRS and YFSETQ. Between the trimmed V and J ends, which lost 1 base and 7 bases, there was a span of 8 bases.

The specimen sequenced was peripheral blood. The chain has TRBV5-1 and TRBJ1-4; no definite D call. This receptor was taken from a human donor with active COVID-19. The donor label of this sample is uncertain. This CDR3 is CASSLFSGEKLFF. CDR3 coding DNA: TGCGCCAGCAGCTTGTTTTCCGGTGAAAAACTGTTTTTT.